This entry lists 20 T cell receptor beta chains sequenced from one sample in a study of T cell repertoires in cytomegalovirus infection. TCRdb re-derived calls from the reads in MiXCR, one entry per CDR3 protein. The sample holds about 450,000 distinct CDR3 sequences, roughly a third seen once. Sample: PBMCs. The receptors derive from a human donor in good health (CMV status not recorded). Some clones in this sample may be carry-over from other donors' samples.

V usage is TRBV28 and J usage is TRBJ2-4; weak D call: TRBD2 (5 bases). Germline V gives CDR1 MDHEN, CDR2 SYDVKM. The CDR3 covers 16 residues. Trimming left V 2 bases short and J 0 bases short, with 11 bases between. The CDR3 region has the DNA TGTGCCAGCAGTTTAACGGGGTCGCTAGCCAAAAACATTCAGTACTTC. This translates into CASSLTGSLAKNIQYF.

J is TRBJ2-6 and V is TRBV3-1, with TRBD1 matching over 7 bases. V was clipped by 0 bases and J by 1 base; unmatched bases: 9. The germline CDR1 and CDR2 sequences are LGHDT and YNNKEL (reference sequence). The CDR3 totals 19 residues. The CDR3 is CASSQDPRQGPSGANVLTF. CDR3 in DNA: TGTGCCAGCAGCCAAGACCCTCGACAGGGCCCTTCTGGGGCCAACGTCCTGACTTTC.

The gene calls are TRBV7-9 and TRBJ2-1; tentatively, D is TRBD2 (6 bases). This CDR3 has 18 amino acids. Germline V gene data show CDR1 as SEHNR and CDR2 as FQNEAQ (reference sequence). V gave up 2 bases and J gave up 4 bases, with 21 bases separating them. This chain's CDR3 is CASSLISIGGRRYNEQFF. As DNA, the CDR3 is TGTGCCAGCAGCTTAATTTCTATCGGGGGACGACGATACAATGAGCAGTTCTTC.

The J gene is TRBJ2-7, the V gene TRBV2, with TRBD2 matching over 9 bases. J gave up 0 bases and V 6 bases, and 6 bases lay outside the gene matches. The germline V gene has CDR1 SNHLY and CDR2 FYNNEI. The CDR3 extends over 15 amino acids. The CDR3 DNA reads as TGTGCCAGCAGCTCGGGACTAGCTAGCTCCTACGAGCAGTACTTC. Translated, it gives CASSSGLASSYEQYF.

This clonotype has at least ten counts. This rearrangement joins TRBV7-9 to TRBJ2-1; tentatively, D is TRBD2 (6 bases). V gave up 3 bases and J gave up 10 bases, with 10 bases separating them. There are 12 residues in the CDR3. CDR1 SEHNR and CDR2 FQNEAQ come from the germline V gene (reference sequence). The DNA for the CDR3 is TGTGCCAGCAGCTTCCGACGGGGGGAGCAGTTCTTC. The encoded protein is CASSFRRGEQFF.

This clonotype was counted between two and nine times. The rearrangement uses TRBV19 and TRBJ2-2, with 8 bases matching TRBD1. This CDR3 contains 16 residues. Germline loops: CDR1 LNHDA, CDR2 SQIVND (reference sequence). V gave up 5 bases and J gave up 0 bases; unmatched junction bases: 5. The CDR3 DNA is TGTGCCAGTAGTCCGCTACAGGGGGCGAACACCGGGGAGCTGTTTTTT. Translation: CASSPLQGANTGELFF.

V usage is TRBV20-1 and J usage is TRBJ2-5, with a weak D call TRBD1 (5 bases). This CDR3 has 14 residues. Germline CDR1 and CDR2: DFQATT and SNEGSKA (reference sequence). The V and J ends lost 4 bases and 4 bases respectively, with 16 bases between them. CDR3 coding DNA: TGCAGTGCTAAAGGGGAAGCCTCTGCAGAGACCCAGTACTTC. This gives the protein CSAKGEASAETQYF.

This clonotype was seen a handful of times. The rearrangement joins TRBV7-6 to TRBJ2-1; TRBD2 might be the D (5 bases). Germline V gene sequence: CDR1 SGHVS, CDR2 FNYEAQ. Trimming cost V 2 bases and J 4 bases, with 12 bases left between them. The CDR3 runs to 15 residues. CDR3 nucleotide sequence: TGTGCCAGCAGCTTACTTGAAGCGGAGTACAATGAGCAGTTCTTC. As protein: CASSLLEAEYNEQFF.

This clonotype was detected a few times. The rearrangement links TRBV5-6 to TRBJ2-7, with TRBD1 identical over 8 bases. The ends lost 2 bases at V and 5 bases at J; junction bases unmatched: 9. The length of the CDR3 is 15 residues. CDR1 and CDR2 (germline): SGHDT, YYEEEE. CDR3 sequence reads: CASSLTGQGLHEQYF. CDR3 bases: TGTGCCAGCAGCTTAACAGGACAGGGCCTCCACGAGCAGTACTTC.

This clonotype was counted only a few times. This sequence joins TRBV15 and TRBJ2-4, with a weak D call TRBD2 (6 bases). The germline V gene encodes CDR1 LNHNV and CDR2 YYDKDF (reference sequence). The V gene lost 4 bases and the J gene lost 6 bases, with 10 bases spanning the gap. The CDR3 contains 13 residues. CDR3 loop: CATSNPGLNIQYF. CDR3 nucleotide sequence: TGTGCCACCAGCAACCCGGGACTAAACATTCAGTACTTC.

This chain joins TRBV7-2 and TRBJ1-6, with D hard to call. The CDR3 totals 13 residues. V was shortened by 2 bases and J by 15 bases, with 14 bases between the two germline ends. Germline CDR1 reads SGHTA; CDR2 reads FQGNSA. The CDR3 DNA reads TGTGCCAGCAGCTTAAAACTCGGAACGGGCCTCCACTTT. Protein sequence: CASSLKLGTGLHF.

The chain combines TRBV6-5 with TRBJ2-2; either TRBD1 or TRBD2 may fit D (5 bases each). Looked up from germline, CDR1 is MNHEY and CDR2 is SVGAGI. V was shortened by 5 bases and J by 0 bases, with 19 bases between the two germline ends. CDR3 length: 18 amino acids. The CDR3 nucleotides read TGTGCCAGCAGTACTACCCTATCCGGGACGGCGAACACCGGGGAGCTGTTTTTT. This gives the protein CASSTTLSGTANTGELFF.

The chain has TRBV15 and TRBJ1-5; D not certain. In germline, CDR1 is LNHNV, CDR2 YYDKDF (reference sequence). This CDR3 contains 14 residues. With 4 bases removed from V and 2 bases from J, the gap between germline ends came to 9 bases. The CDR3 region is CATSKTWGNQPQHF. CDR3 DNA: TGTGCCACCAGCAAAACCTGGGGCAATCAGCCCCAGCATTTT.

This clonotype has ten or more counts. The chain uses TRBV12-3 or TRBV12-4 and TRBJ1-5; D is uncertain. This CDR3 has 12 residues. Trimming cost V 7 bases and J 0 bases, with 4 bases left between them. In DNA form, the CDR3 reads TGTGCCAGCACAACTAGCAATCAGCCCCAGCATTTT. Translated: CASTTSNQPQHF.

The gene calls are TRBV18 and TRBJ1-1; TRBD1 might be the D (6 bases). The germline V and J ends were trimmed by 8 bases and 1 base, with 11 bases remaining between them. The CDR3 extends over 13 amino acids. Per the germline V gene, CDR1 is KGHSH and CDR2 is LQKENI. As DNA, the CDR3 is TGTGCCAGCCTACAGGGTTCGAACACTGAAGCTTTCTTT. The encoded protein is CASLQGSNTEAFF.

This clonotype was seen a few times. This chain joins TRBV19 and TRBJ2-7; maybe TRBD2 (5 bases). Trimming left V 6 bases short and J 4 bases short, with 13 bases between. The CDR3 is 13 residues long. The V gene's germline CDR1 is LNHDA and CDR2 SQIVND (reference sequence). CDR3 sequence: CASSHERGYEQYF. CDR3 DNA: TGTGCCAGTAGCCACGAACGAGGGTACGAGCAGTACTTC.

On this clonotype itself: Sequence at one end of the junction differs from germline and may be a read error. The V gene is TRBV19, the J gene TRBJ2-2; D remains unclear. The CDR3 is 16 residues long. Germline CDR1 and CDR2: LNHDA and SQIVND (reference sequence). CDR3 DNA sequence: TGTGCCAGTACGGCCTCGGGTAGAGCGAAAACCGGGGAGCTGTTTTTT. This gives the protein CASTASGRAKTGELFF.

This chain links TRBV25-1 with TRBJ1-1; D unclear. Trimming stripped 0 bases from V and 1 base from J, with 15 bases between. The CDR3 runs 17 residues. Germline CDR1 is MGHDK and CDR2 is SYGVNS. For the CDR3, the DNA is TGTGCCAGCAGTGAATATAGCCGGGGAGGAGGGAACACTGAAGCTTTCTTT. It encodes CASSEYSRGGGNTEAFF.

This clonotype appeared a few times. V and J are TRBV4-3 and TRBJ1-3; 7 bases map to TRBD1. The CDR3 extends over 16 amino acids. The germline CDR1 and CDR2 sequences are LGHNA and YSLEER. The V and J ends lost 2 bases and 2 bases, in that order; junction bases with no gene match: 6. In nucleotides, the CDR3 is TGCGCCAGCAGCCAAACACAGGGGCCTGCTGGAAACACCATATATTTT. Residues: CASSQTQGPAGNTIYF.

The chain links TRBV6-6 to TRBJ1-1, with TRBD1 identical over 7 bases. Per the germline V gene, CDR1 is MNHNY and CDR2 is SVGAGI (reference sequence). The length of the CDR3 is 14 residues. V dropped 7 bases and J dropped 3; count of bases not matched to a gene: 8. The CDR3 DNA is TGTGCCAGCATCGGCGACAGGGTAGACACTGAAGCTTTCTTT. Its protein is CASIGDRVDTEAFF.